One and the same sample provided the 32 T cell receptor beta chains below, sequenced in a study of regulatory and conventional T cells in RAG deficiency. Blood CD4+ CD25-low CD127-high conventional T cells supplied the genomic DNA template. Produced via immunoSEQ multiplex PCR; TCRdb's table is partial and in-frame only. The table records approximately 48,000 clones, more than 80% of them present only once. These data were likewise used in another study, on regulatory T cells. That source adds: Amplification used 52 TRBV primers and 13 TRBJ primers.

The sequencing input was CD4+ effector T cells sorted from blood. Source of these receptors: a human donor in good health.

The chain has TRBV5-1 and TRBJ1-2, with D maybe TRBD1 (5 bases). CDR3 length: 15 residues. The germline V and J ends were trimmed by 4 bases and 4 bases, with 17 bases remaining between them. Germline loops: CDR1 SGHRS, CDR2 YFSETQ. CDR3 sequence (DNA): TGCGCCAGCAGCACGCAGGGAGGGGAGGGCTATGGCTACACCTTC. Its protein is CASSTQGGEGYGYTF.

V usage is TRBV5-1 and J usage is TRBJ1-1, with D maybe TRBD1 (5 bases). The germline CDR1 and CDR2 sequences are SGHRS and YFSETQ. V was cut by 0 bases and J by 2 bases, with 8 bases left in between. The CDR3 runs to 14 residues. Here the CDR3 DNA reads TGCGCCAGCAGCTTGGGACAGACAAACACTGAAGCTTTCTTT. It yields the protein CASSLGQTNTEAFF.

The chain recombines TRBV10-2 with TRBJ2-1; D is perhaps TRBD1 (6 bases). The CDR3 length is 15 residues. CDR1 and CDR2 (germline): WSHSY, SAAADI. V was trimmed by 5 bases and J by 0 bases, leaving 11 bases between them. CDR3 nucleotide sequence: TGCGCCAGCAGTCGGACAGAGGACTCCTACAATGAGCAGTTCTTC. Translated, it gives CASSRTEDSYNEQFF.

The V call is TRBV7-6, the J call TRBJ2-1; D gene unclear. Germline V gene sequence: CDR1 SGHVS, CDR2 FNYEAQ. V shed 2 bases and J shed 5 bases, with 1 base lying between them. CDR3 length: 11 amino acids. This chain's CDR3 is CASSLHNEQFF. The DNA for the CDR3 is TGTGCCAGCAGCTTACACAATGAGCAGTTCTTC.

The rearrangement uses TRBV18 and TRBJ2-1; D unresolved. This CDR3 region has 14 residues. The ends were cut back, 1 base at V and 5 bases at J, with 9 bases in the middle. CDR1 and CDR2 (germline): KGHSH, LQKENI. CDR3 amino acids: CASSPQSADNEQFF. In nucleotides, the CDR3 is TGTGCCAGCTCACCACAATCAGCTGACAATGAGCAGTTCTTC.

This clone was observed once. The chain joins TRBV19 to TRBJ1-5; D perhaps matches TRBD1 (6 bases). V dropped 5 bases and J dropped 6 bases, with 17 bases sitting between them. CDR1 and CDR2 (germline): LNHDA, SQIVND (reference sequence). CDR3 length equals 15 residues. The CDR3 DNA reads as TGTGCCAGTAGTGGGGGTTCAGGGGCGGGTCAGCCCCAGCATTTT. Residues: CASSGGSGAGQPQHF.

This chain joins TRBV30 and TRBJ1-5; D call uncertain. Germline-derived CDR1 and CDR2 are GTSNPN and SVGIG (reference sequence). The CDR3 runs 12 residues. Trimming took 1 base from V and 4 from J, leaving 5 bases between them. The CDR3 reads CAWSEENQPQHF. CDR3 in DNA: TGTGCCTGGAGTGAAGAGAATCAGCCCCAGCATTTT.

A remark on this clone: The junction departs from germline at one end; a sequencing error may be responsible. This chain joins TRBV7-2 and TRBJ2-1; 7 nucleotides match TRBD2. This CDR3 spans 16 amino acids. The germline V gene has CDR1 SGHTA and CDR2 FQGNSA. The CDR3 nucleotides read TGTGCCACCAGCAGAAGGAGCGGGATCCTCTACAATGAGCAGTTCTTC. Translation: CATSRRSGILYNEQFF.

This clone has only one observation. This is likely a read error, given that the CDR3 carries no conserved phenylalanine or tryptophan at its end. Because the CDR3's place on the DNA is in doubt, the DNA is left out and the CDR3 is given as listed by TCRdb. The chain joins TRBV13 to TRBJ2-7. A total of 12 residues make up the CDR3, ends included. Germline V lookup: CDR1 PRHDT, CDR2 FYEKMQ (reference sequence). CDR3 in amino acids: CASSTSSYEQYL.

This clone was counted a few times. The chain is built from TRBV2 and TRBJ2-7, with TRBD2 matching 8 bases. Germline CDR1 and CDR2: SNHLY and FYNNEI. Losses at the gene ends were 10 bases for V and 7 bases for J; bases not matched to a gene: 12. The CDR3 has 13 amino acids. DNA of the CDR3: TGTGCCACCGGGGGGGGAGGCCCGTTGGAGCAGTACTTC. This encodes CATGGGGPLEQYF.

The V call is TRBV30, the J call TRBJ1-6, with TRBD1 as a possible D gene (6 bases). Germline V gene lookup returns CDR1 GTSNPN and CDR2 SVGIG (reference sequence). CDR3 length: 17 residues. V lost 1 base and J lost 10, with 23 bases in between. CDR3 residues: CAWSALCARGRRSPLHF. The CDR3, as DNA: TGTGCCTGGAGTGCCCTATGCGCGAGGGGGAGGCGATCACCCCTCCACTTT. The whole variable domain, filled in from reference TRBV30 and TRBJ1-6, reads SQTIHQWPATLVQPVGSPLSLECTVEGTSNPNLYWYRQAAGRGLQLLFYSVGIGQISSEVPQNLSASRPQDRQFILSSKKLLLSDSGFYLCAWSALCARGRRSPLHFGNGTRLTVT.

This clone was counted a single time. The CDR3 sequence: CASTPGGYTF. Here the CDR3 DNA reads TGTGCCAGCACCCCGGGTGGCTACACCTTC. The V and J genes are TRBV9 and TRBJ1-2; D gene unclear. The V gene's germline CDR1 is SGDLS and CDR2 YYNGEE. Trimming removed 6 bases from V and 7 bases from J, with 7 bases in between. CDR3 length: 10 residues.

This chain joins TRBV9 and TRBJ2-5, with 14 bases identical to TRBD2. The J segment lost 8 bases and the V segment lost 4 bases, leaving 10 bases of the junction unmatched. CDR1 and CDR2 (germline): SGDLS, YYNGEE. The CDR3 spans 16 residues. The CDR3, as DNA: TGTGCCAGCAGCCCCCCAGGGGGGACTAGCGGGAGCACCCAGTACTTC. Amino acid sequence: CASSPPGGTSGSTQYF.

The chain has TRBV7-2 and TRBJ2-3, with 12 nucleotides matching TRBD2. CDR1 and CDR2 from the germline V gene are SGHTA and FQGNSA. The V gene end was trimmed by 5 bases and the J gene end by 4 bases; junction bases not matched to a gene: 7. This CDR3 has 16 amino acids. CDR3 nucleotides: TGTGCCAGCAGCCCTGCTAGCGGGGGGGGATCAGATACGCAGTATTTT. Encoded protein: CASSPASGGGSDTQYF. Drawing the rest from reference TRBV7-2 and TRBJ2-3, the complete variable domain is GAGVSQSPSNKVTEKGKDVELRCDPISGHTALYWYRQSLGQGLEFLIYFQGNSAPDKSGLPSDRFSAERTGGSVSTLTIQRTQQEDSAVYLCASSPASGGGSDTQYFGPGTRLTVL.

The chain is built from TRBV15 and TRBJ1-5; 8 positions agree with TRBD1. The CDR3 contains 14 residues. The V segment lost 4 bases and the J segment 6 bases; nucleotides outside the gene matches: 5. Germline-derived CDR1 and CDR2 are LNHNV and YYDKDF (reference sequence). The CDR3 reads CATSTDRGSQPQHF. CDR3 DNA sequence: TGTGCCACCAGCACCGACAGGGGTTCTCAGCCCCAGCATTTT.

As for this clone: Other nucleotide sequences from this sample produce the same CDR3. The genes are TRBV29-1 and TRBJ2-1; either TRBD1 or TRBD2 may fit D (6 bases each). CDR1 is SQVTM and CDR2 is ANQGSEA in the germline V gene. V was trimmed by 4 bases and J by 4 bases, leaving 17 bases between them. The length of the CDR3 is 15 residues. The CDR3 loop is CSVVRGVGGYNEQFF. CDR3 bases: TGCAGCGTTGTTAGGGGGGTAGGGGGTTACAATGAGCAGTTCTTC.

V and J are TRBV18 and TRBJ2-2, with TRBD1 matching over 8 bases. Trimming removed 6 bases from V and 4 bases from J; junction bases left unmatched: 7. The germline V gene has CDR1 KGHSH and CDR2 LQKENI. This CDR3 spans 15 amino acids. The CDR3 reads CASSATGESTGELFF. The CDR3, as DNA: TGTGCCAGCTCTGCGACAGGGGAGAGCACCGGGGAGCTGTTTTTT. Looking up the rest from reference TRBV18 and TRBJ2-2 gives the full variable domain: NAGVMQNPRHLVRRRGQEARLRCSPMKGHSHVYWYRQLPEEGLKFMVYLQKENIIDESGMPKERFSAEFPKEGPSILRIQQVVRGDSAAYFCASSATGESTGELFFGEGSRLTVL.

The chain uses TRBV5-1 and TRBJ1-4; 7 bases map to TRBD1. Germline V lookup: CDR1 SGHRS, CDR2 YFSETQ. The V gene end was trimmed by 4 bases and the J gene end by 6 bases; junction bases not matched to a gene: 6. CDR3 length: 14 amino acids. In nucleotides, the CDR3 is TGCGCCAGCAGCCCCCGACAGGGTGATGAAAAACTGTTTTTT. This translates into CASSPRQGDEKLFF.

The chain carries TRBV29-1 and TRBJ2-2; 7 positions agree with TRBD1. CDR1 is SQVTM and CDR2 is ANQGSEA in the germline V gene. This CDR3 has 13 residues. Trimming at V came to 7 bases and at J to 5 bases, leaving 7 bases not matched to a gene. The CDR3 bases are TGCAGCGCAGACAGGGTCTCGACCGGGGAGCTGTTTTTT. It yields the protein CSADRVSTGELFF.

This chain connects TRBV30 to TRBJ1-5; no reliable D call. Germline values: CDR1 GTSNPN, CDR2 SVGIG (reference sequence). The CDR3 has 13 residues. Trimming cost V 0 bases and J 6 bases, with 9 bases left between them. The CDR3 sequence: CAWSVQNGQPQHF. In nucleotides, the CDR3 is TGTGCCTGGAGTGTACAGAACGGTCAGCCCCAGCATTTT.

The rearrangement uses TRBV6-1 and TRBJ2-7, with D tentatively TRBD2 (5 bases). Trimming shortened V by 0 bases and J by 5 bases, and 26 bases separated the two germline ends. The CDR3 extends over 19 amino acids. CDR1 MNHNS and CDR2 SASEGT come from the germline V gene. As DNA, the CDR3 is TGTGCCAGCAGTGAAGCGAGCCGAGGACTCCTTGGCGGGTATGACGAGCAGTACTTC. Translating it yields CASSEASRGLLGGYDEQYF.

The V and J genes are TRBV19 and TRBJ2-1; possible D gene TRBD2, 6 bases. The CDR3 totals 15 residues. Looked up from germline, CDR1 is LNHDA and CDR2 is SQIVND (reference sequence). V was cut by 5 bases and J by 9 bases, with 20 bases left in between. In nucleotides, the CDR3 is TGTGCCAGTAGTGAAACCGGGACTTCAACCAGTGAGCAGTTCTTC. Its translation: CASSETGTSTSEQFF. The whole variable domain, remainder taken from reference TRBV19 and TRBJ2-1, is DGGITQSPKYLFRKEGQNVTLSCEQNLNHDAMYWYRQDPGQGLRLIYYSQIVNDFQKGDIAEGYSVSREKKESFPLTVTSAQKNPTAFYLCASSETGTSTSEQFFGPGTRLTVL.

The genes are TRBV9 and TRBJ1-2; 10 nucleotides agree with TRBD1. Unmatched junction bases numbered 10, after V lost 3 bases and J lost 2 bases. Germline V gene lookup returns CDR1 SGDLS and CDR2 YYNGEE. The CDR3 totals 17 residues. CDR3 bases: TGTGCCAGCAGCGAGTCGGGACAGGGGCGTTTCAACTATGGCTACACCTTC. Protein product: CASSESGQGRFNYGYTF.

The CDR3 loop reads CASSLQSYEQYF. CDR3 nucleotide sequence: TGTGCCAGCAGCTTACAGTCCTACGAGCAGTACTTC. The chain combines TRBV5-5 with TRBJ2-7; unclear D gene. Germline CDR1 SGHKS, CDR2 YYEKEE (reference sequence). The ends were cut back, 2 bases at V and 1 base at J, with 4 bases in the middle. The CDR3 spans 12 residues. The whole variable domain, filled in from reference TRBV5-5 and TRBJ2-7, reads DAGVTQSPTHLIKTRGQQVTLRCSPISGHKSVSWYQQVLGQGPQFIFQYYEKEERGRGNFPDRFSARQFPNYSSELNVNALLLGDSALYLCASSLQSYEQYFGPGTRLTVT.

On this clone itself: The same CDR3 arises from other DNA sequences in this sample as well. The chain carries TRBV28 and TRBJ1-2; 7 bases match TRBD1. The CDR3 totals 15 residues. V lost 5 bases to trimming and J lost 4 bases; unmatched junction nucleotides: 10. Germline CDR1 is MDHEN and CDR2 is SYDVKM. CDR3 sequence reads: CASSLSTGVGYGYTF. The CDR3 bases are TGTGCCAGCAGTCTCAGCACAGGGGTCGGCTATGGCTACACCTTC.

The chain couples TRBV5-1 to TRBJ2-2; 15 positions agree with TRBD2. Germline V gene sequence: CDR1 SGHRS, CDR2 YFSETQ. The V gene end was trimmed by 4 bases and the J gene end by 0 bases; junction bases not matched to a gene: 7. The CDR3 sequence is 19 residues long. CDR3 loop: CASSAAGLAGGANTGELFF. The CDR3 bases are TGCGCCAGCAGCGCCGCCGGACTAGCGGGGGGGGCGAACACCGGGGAGCTGTTTTTT.

The chain couples TRBV28 to TRBJ2-5; D unclear. The CDR3 sequence is 14 residues long. Germline V lookup: CDR1 MDHEN, CDR2 SYDVKM. V lost 4 bases to trimming and J lost 1 base, with 10 bases between them. In DNA, the CDR3 is TGTGCCAGCAGTTCCCCCCGACGCCAAGAGACCCAGTACTTC. Residues: CASSSPRRQETQYF.

The chain is built from TRBV11-2 and TRBJ2-1; 7 nucleotides line up with TRBD1. The CDR3 covers 15 residues. V lost 11 bases and J lost 1; bases outside the gene matches: 11. Germline values: CDR1 SGHAT, CDR2 FQNNGV. For the CDR3, the DNA is TGTGCCGGTAGTCCTGGACAGGTTTCCTACAATGAGCAGTTCTTC. Its protein product is CAGSPGQVSYNEQFF.

This clone was found once. This chain links TRBV7-2 with TRBJ1-2; 9 nucleotides align to TRBD1. The junction had 18 bases not matched to a gene; V was cut back by 5 bases and J by 2 bases. The germline V gene encodes CDR1 SGHTA and CDR2 FQGNSA. The CDR3 sequence is 19 residues long. The CDR3 is CASSPRSTGGTFRNYGYTF. Written as DNA, the CDR3 is TGTGCCAGCAGCCCCAGGTCGACAGGGGGAACATTTAGGAACTATGGCTACACCTTC.

The V gene is TRBV29-1, the J gene TRBJ1-2; D gene unclear. The ends were cut back, 4 bases at V and 4 bases at J, with 7 bases in the middle. The CDR3 has 11 amino acids. The germline gives CDR1 SQVTM, CDR2 ANQGSEA. CDR3 amino acids: CSVATAYGYTF. The CDR3 region has the DNA TGCAGCGTTGCGACCGCCTATGGCTACACCTTC.

The chain recombines TRBV28 with TRBJ2-1, with TRBD2 matching 7 bases. Germline V gene data show CDR1 as MDHEN and CDR2 as SYDVKM. The V and J ends lost 3 bases and 7 bases, in that order; junction bases with no gene match: 9. The CDR3 covers 15 residues. In DNA form, the CDR3 reads TGTGCCAGCAGTTTGGGGCGGGAGCTCGGAAATGAGCAGTTCTTC. Its protein is CASSLGRELGNEQFF.

The chain couples TRBV28 to TRBJ2-7, with D perhaps assigned TRBD1 or TRBD2 (5 bases each). V was pared by 4 bases and J by 0 bases, with 7 bases between. The CDR3 sequence is 13 residues long. CDR1 is MDHEN and CDR2 is SYDVKM in the germline V gene. The CDR3 protein is CASSSGASYEQYF. In DNA form, the CDR3 reads TGTGCCAGCAGTTCCGGGGCCTCCTACGAGCAGTACTTC.